Judged by abundance, the clone carrying this T cell receptor beta chain is medium-sized. Its antigen remains unknown. This record comes from a study of T cell clonotyping in hematopoietic cell transplantation. Samples: about 28 days before transplant, then days 30, 100 and 180 after. Data came from immunoSEQ multiplex PCR; TCRdb stores just in-frame clones and leaves some out. The sample shows roughly 5,200 clones, around a fifth of them seen only once. The study, taken as a whole, reports: CD4 and CD8 repertoire contributions could not be separated without sorting. Pathologically expanded recipient clonotypes increased progressively from day 30 to day 180 as diversity fell. Few recipient clonotypes overlapped donors; over 95% were de novo at given depth.

From germline, CDR1 is GTSNPN and CDR2 SVGIG (reference sequence). Between the trimmed V and J ends, which lost 0 bases and 6 bases, there was a span of 11 bases. The CDR3 consists of 13 residues. The receptor comes from a young adult male patient who had an allogeneic stem cell transplant, so the T cells may come from the graft donor. Some clones in this sample may be carry-over from other donors' samples. This sequence joins TRBV30 and TRBJ1-2; D might be TRBD1 (6 bases). Sequenced material: PBMCs, taken 180 days after allogeneic stem cell transplant. This CDR3 reads CAWSVQQGNGYTF. CDR3 coding DNA: TGTGCCTGGAGTGTACAACAGGGTAATGGCTACACCTTC.